Reported below is one T cell receptor (beta chain). The antigen this receptor binds is unknown. No base-level quality is on record; no much larger clone is a single base apart. Collaborating institutions collected whole blood in K2EDTA tubes following their own protocols. For TCRbeta analysis, collaborators shipped samples in one of three forms: frozen whole blood, isolated PBMCs, or DNA extracted from either of those sample types. This entry is derived from a study of blood T cell repertoires in COVID-19 (dated by TCRdb to 2020 to 2022). Looking at the study overall: The collaborator samples originated in the United States, Italy and Spain and spanned the acute and convalescent phases of COVID-19. Samples came from the ongoing ImmuneRACE study (first 160 participants) plus 1,254 subjects from 6 global collaborators. Deeply sampled blood TCRbeta repertoires from subjects exposed to, actively infected with, or recovered from COVID-19 were included in the dataset. The prospective study material was composed of cDNA or gDNA derived from T cells, B-cell-depleted T cells, or PBMCs. A de-identified subject ID, COVID-19 status, age in years and sex were almost always included in the sample metadata. The repertoires were released in a freely available public database meant as a resource for research on the immune response to SARS-CoV-2. Where available, HLA class I and class II types were taken from metadata supplied by the sample provider and were not determined by assay-based typing. Here is what the overall study found, with its caveats: The amount of clinical and demographic metadata varied by source and participant and was provided uncurated.

TCRbeta CDR3 regions were amplified from genomic DNA using the immunoSEQ Assay, a bias-controlled multiplex PCR. Per the authors' processing: Nucleated cell counts per sample were estimated from amplification of reference gene primers within the assay. Sequence reads were collapsed and filtered to measure the absolute abundance of every unique TCRbeta CDR3 rearrangement. For each sample, productive Simpson clonality was calculated as the square root of Simpson's diversity index across productive rearrangements. TCRdb mirrors the immuneACCESS table, restricted to in-frame sequences. Some clones are absent from its copies; in checked studies, under half trace to an unresolved V gene, and the reason for the others is unknown. The V and J calls and clone size were taken over from that table, and D and trimming were inferred from the DNA. The sample has 90,000 to 100,000 clones on record, over 80% of them singletons. The ten largest make up 15% to 20% of the sample.

At the junction V is shortened by 1 base and J by 7 bases; bases outside the gene matches: 12. CDR1 and CDR2 (LGHNA, YSLEER) derive from the germline V gene. The CDR3 numbers 17 residues from cysteine through phenylalanine. The only DNA kept is the CDR3, 51 bases in frame from the first base. The V and J genes are TRBV4-3 and TRBJ2-2, with 7 central nucleotides matching TRBD1. The TCR sequence derives from a man older than 75 with acute or convalescent COVID-19. Sequenced material: peripheral blood. The base sequence is TGCGCCAGCAGCCAAGCCCCCGGGACAGTGGCTGGCGGGGAGCTGTTTTTT. The translation is CASSQAPGTVAGGELFF.